This T cell receptor beta chain was documented in a study of T cell responses to AZD1222 COVID-19 vaccine. Across the study: Pooled in the analysis were second doses at about 4 or about 12 weeks.

A word on this clone: Antigen unknown.

Trimming cost V 4 bases and J 4 bases, with 7 bases left between them. The CDR3 runs to 13 residues. The germline gives CDR1 SGHDN, CDR2 FVKESK. Notes on the study in general: CD4 TCRs linked to vaccination spanned spike, dominating at 160-218 and 743-854. Repertoire sampling happened only post peak T cell response. Close to half of spike-specific TCRs reportedly recognize unmutated variant regions.

Profiling relied on immunoSEQ multiplex PCR, and the TCRdb table lists in-frame clones only, not all of them. The table lists some 64,000 clones, 84% of them singletons. The rearrangement uses TRBV14 and TRBJ2-2, with D perhaps TRBD1 (5 bases). This specimen consisted of peripheral blood, obtained on day 0 of AZD1222 vaccination. The TCR sequence derives from an adult in good health. The CDR3 spells CASSLQVTGELFF. The CDR3 nucleotides are TGTGCCAGCAGCCTACAGGTCACCGGGGAGCTGTTTTTT.